The T cell receptor beta chain under discussion was sequenced for a study of cytotoxic CD8 clonotypes in ibrutinib-treated CLL. Study-wide results and caveats: Upon ibrutinib response clonality rose, and upon progression it fell back toward baseline.

TCRdb's copy holds only in-frame clones and misses some; the assay was immunoSEQ multiplex PCR. The table records under 300,000 clones, 70% of them present only once. On this clone itself: Antigen: not known.

The source is a human donor with chronic lymphocytic leukemia. The specimen was PBMCs, collected after 24 months of ibrutinib treatment.

CDR3 region: CASSLGGQGNTGELFF. CDR3 nucleotides: TGTGCCAGCAGCTTAGGAGGCCAGGGGAACACCGGGGAGCTGTTTTTT. This chain connects TRBV7-3 to TRBJ2-2; D may match TRBD1 or TRBD2 (5 bases each). V shed 2 bases and J shed 1 base, with 11 bases lying between them. The CDR3 spans 16 residues. Germline CDR1 is SGHTA and CDR2 is FQGTGA.